A single T cell receptor beta chain is shown here with its context. This entry is derived from a study of cytomegalovirus exposure and HLA in healthy donors. With V trimmed by 2 bases and J by 1 base, 6 bases remained unmatched. The germline CDR1 and CDR2 sequences are SGHRS and YFSETQ. This CDR3 is built from 18 residues. PCR was performed using 60 Vbeta and 13 Jbeta primers. Clones were sequenced by immunoSEQ multiplex PCR, and TCRdb holds only the in-frame ones, with some missing. Here the sample spans some 200,000 clones, approximately 78% being singletons. Specimen: PBMCs. The clonotype comes from a woman under 30 in good health and CMV-seronegative. The chain is built from TRBV5-1 and TRBJ2-3, with 14 bases identical to TRBD2. The CDR3 loop is CASSFGLAGGRGTDTQYF. The CDR3 nucleotides are TGCGCCAGCAGCTTCGGACTAGCGGGGGGCCGTGGCACAGATACGCAGTATTTT.